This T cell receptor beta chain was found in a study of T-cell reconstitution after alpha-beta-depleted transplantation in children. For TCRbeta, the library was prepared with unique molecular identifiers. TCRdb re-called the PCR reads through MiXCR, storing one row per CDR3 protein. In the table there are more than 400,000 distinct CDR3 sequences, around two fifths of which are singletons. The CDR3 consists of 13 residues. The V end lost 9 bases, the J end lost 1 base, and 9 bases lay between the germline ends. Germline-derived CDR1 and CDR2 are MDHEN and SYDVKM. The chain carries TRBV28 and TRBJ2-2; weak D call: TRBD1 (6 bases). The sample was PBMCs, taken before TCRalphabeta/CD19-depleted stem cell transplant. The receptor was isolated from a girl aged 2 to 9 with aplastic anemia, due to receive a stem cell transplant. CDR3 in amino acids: CASRTENTGELFF. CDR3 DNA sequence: TGTGCCAGTCGGACAGAGAACACCGGGGAGCTGTTTTTT.